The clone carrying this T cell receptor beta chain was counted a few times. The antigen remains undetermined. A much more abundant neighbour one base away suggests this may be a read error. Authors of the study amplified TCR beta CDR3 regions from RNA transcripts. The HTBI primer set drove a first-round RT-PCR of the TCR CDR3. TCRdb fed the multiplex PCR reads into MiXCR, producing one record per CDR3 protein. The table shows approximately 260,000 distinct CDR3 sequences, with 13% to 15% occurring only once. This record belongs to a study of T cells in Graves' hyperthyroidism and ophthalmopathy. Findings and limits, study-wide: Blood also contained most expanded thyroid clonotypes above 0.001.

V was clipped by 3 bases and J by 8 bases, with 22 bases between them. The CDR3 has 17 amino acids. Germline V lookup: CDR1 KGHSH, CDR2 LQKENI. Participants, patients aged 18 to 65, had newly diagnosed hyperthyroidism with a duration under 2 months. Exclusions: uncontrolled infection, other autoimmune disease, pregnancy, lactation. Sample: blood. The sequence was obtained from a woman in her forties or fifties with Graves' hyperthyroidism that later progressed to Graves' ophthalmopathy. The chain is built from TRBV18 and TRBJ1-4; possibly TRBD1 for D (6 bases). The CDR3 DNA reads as TGTGCCAGCTCACCCCGGTCGGGGGGGCCAGAAGCGGAAAAACTGTTTTTT. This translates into CASSPRSGGPEAEKLFF.